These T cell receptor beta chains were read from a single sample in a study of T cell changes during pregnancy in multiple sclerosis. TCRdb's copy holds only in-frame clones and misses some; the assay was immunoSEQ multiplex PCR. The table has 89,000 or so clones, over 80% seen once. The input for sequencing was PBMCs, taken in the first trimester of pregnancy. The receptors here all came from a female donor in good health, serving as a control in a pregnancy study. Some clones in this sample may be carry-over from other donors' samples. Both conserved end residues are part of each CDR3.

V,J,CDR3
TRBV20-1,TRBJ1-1,CSALIVTEAFF
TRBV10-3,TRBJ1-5,CAISRTDGNQPQHF
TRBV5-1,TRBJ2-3,CASSLGGQGATDTQYF
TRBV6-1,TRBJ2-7,CASSPGTNYEQYF
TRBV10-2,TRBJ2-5,CASSDSYQETQYF
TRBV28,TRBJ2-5,CASSRGTAWETQYF
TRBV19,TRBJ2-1,CASSGGVSYNEQFF
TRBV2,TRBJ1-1,CASSQQGASTEAFF
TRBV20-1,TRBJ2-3,CSASGADTQYF
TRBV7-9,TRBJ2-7,CASRPRDTYYEQYF
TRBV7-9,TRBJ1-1,CASSFSTGNTEAFF
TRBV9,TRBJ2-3,CASSVSGRVDTQYF
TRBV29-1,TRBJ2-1,CSLQAGGDYNEQFF
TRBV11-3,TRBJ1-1,CASSLFGGGTEAFF
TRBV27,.,CASSFLGLAEPYEQYF
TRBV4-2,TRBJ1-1,CASSQERTPYTEAFF
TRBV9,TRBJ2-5,CASSADSEETQYF
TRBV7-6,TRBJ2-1,CASSQSGPVDEQFF
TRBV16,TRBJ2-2,CASSQPTGVTGELFF
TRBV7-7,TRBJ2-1,CASSNYGRGNEQFF
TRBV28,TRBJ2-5,CASRPRTGPAETQYF
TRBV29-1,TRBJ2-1,CSVGKGLSSYNEQFF
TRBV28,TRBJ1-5,CASRGQGAFQPQHF
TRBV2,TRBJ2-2,CASSPTNPIAGAGELFF
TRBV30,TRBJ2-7,CAWSEGRLEAYEQYF
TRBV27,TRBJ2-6,CASSLMAGVRGANVLTF
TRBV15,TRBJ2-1,CATSRERGMNEQFF
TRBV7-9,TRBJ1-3,CASSLGKGQGNRSGNTIYF
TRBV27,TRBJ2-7,CASSLLVRTSGIHEQYF
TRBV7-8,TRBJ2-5,CASSPELAGGRETQYF
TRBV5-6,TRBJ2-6,CASTTTGAGANVLTF
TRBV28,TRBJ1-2,CASGVPGQINSNYGYTF
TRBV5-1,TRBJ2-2,CASSFAGATGELFF
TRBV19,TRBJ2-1,CASSMTSEQFF
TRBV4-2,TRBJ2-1,CASSQDVLAAPTNEQFF
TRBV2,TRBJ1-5,CASSEGWTDNQPQHF
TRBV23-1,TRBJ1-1,CASSVHRGWTEAFF
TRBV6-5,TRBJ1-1,CASSTLRGGEAFF
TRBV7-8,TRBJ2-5,CASSSREGQTQETQYF
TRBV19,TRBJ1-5,CASSIALLPSRNQPQHF
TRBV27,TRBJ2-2,CASSFGPASGRLFF
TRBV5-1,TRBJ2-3,CASSLARIGGGKSQDTQYF
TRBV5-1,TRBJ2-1,CASSLIGLADNEQFF
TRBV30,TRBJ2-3,CAWRQTGTSTDTQYF
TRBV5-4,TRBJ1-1,CASSLDSKNTEAFF
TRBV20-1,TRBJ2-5,CSAIQETQYF
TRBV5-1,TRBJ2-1,CASTTGTGVAGANEQFF
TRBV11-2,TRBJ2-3,CASSKAPSGRTDTQYF
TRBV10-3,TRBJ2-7,CATSAQDYEQYF
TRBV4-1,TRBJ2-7,CASSSPGPRHYEQYF
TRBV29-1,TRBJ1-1,CSVEGQGPTEAFF
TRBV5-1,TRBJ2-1,CASSLDSPGLNEQFF
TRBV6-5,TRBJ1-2,CASTQRGGYGYTF
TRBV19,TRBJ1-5,CASSSQVYSNQPQHF
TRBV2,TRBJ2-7,CASSASLTSGGAGEQYF